The entry that follows covers one TCR beta chain sequence. Its antigen is unknown. Germline lookup yields CDR1 MNHEY and CDR2 SVGAGI. Deletions cut 5 bases from V and 4 bases from J, with 9 bases between. The CDR3 has 13 amino acids. These data belong to a study of OX40 agonist ivuxolimab in advanced cancers. Study-wide results and caveats: CD8+ T cells were the subset that, on average, had more expanded clones than CD4+.

Assay used: immunoSEQ multiplex PCR; TCRdb lists only in-frame clones, some missing. The sample shows about 68,000 clones, roughly 82% of them seen only once. The material was CD4+ or CD8+ T cells sorted from blood, obtained in a trial of the OX40 agonist ivuxolimab. The TCR originated in an adult with an advanced solid tumor such as melanoma, head and neck, liver or kidney cancer. V and J are TRBV6-5 and TRBJ1-5, with unresolved D. Here the CDR3 DNA reads TGTGCCAGCAGTAGGGAGGGTAATCAGCCCCAGCATTTT. Its translation: CASSREGNQPQHF.